This TCR beta chain was sequenced in a study of blood T cells in healthy people across ages. Whole-study results and caveats: Roughly linear declines in TCR beta diversity per million T cells occurred with age. Diversity estimates from one million T cells were considered underestimates. The long-lived group displayed more naive CD4+ cells, plus higher diversity, than the aged donors did.

A remark on this clonotype: Its antigen is not known.

A second PCR of roughly 7 to 11 cycles used a sample-barcoded 5' primer and a J-beta primer mix. One entry per CDR3 protein, called by TCRdb with MiXCR from the 5' RACE reads. The sample has roughly 1,800,000 distinct CDR3 sequences, 49% seen once. Total RNA extracted from each sample amounted to at least 5.5 micrograms. The V segment lost 4 bases and the J segment 8 bases; nucleotides outside the gene matches: 9. This CDR3 comprises 14 residues. CDR1 is SQVTM and CDR2 is ANQGSEA in the germline V gene. The sequencing input was blood. The rearrangement links TRBV29-1 to TRBJ1-2, with TRBD1 identical over 11 bases. The origin of this receptor is a woman aged 40 to 49 in good health. CDR3 amino acids: CSVGGAGQGGGYTF. In DNA form, the CDR3 reads TGCAGCGTTGGCGGAGCGGGACAGGGGGGCGGCTACACCTTC.